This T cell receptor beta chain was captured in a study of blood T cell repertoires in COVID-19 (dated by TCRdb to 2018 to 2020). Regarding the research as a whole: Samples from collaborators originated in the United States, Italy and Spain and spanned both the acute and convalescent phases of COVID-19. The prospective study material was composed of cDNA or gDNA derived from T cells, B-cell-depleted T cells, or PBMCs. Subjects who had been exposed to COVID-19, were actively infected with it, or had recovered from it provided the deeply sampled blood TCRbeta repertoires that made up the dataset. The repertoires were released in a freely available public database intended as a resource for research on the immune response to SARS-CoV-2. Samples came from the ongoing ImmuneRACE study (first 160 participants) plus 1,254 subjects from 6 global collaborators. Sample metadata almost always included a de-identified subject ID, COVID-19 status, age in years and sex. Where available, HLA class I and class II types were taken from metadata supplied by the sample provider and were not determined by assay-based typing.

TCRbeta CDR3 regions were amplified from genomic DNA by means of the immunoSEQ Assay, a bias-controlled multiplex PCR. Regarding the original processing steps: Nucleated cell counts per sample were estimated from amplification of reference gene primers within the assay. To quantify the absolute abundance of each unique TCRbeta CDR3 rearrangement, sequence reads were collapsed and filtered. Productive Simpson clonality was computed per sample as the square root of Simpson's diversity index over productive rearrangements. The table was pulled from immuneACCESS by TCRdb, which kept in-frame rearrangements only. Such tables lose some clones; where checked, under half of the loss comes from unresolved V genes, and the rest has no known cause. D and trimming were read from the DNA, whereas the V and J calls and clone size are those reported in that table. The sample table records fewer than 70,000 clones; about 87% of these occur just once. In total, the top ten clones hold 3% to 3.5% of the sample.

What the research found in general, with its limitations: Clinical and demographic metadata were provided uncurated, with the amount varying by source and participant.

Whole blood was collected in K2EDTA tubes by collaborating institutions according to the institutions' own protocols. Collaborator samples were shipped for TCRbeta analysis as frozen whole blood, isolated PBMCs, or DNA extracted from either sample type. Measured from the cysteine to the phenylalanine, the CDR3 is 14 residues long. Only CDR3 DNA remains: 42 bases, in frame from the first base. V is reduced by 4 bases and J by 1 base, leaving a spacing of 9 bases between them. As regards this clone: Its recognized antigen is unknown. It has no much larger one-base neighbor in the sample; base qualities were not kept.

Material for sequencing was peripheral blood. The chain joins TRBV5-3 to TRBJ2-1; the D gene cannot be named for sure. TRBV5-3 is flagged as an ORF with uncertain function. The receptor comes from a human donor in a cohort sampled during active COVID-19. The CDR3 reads CARSPRVSYNEQFF. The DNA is TGTGCCAGAAGCCCGCGAGTGTCCTACAATGAGCAGTTCTTC.